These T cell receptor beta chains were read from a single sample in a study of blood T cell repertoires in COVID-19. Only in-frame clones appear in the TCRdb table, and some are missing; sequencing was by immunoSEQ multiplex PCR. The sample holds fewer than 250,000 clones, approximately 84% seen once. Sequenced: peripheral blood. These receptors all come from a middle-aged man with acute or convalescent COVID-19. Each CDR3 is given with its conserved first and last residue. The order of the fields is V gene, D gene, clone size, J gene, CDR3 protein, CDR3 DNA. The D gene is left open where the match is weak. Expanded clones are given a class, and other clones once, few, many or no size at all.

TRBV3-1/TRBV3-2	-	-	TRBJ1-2	CASSHYSEEGNYGYTF	TGTGCCAGCAGCCATTACTCGGAGGAGGGAAACTATGGCTACACCTTC
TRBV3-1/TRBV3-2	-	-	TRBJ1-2	CASSQDPYYGYTF	TGTGCCAGCAGCCAAGATCCCTACTATGGCTACACCTTC
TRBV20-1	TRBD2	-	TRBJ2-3	CSASLAGGTDTQYF	TGCAGTGCGAGTTTAGCGGGGGGGACAGATACGCAGTATTTT
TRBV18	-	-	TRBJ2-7	CASSPPRAEQYF	TGTGCCAGCTCACCACCGAGGGCCGAGCAGTACTTC
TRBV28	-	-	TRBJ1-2	CASSLWGAYGYTF	TGTGCCAGCAGTTTATGGGGAGCTTATGGCTACACCTTC
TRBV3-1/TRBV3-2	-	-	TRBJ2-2	CASSQESAGGITGELFF	TGTGCCAGCAGCCAAGAATCGGCAGGGGGGATCACCGGGGAGCTGTTTTTT
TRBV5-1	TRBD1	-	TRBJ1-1	CASSVRQGDEAFF	TGCGCCAGCAGCGTGCGACAGGGAGATGAAGCTTTCTTT
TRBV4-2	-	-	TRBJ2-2	CASSSYRTDTGELFF	TGTGCCAGCAGCTCCTACCGGACTGACACCGGGGAGCTGTTTTTT
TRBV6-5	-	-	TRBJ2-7	CASSQTGRAYEQYF	TGTGCCAGCAGCCAGACAGGAAGGGCGTACGAGCAGTACTTC
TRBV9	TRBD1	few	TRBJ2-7	CASSETGTEDYEQYF	TGTGCCAGCAGCGAGACCGGGACAGAGGATTACGAGCAGTACTTC
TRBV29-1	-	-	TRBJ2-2	CSVVPGSRRTGELFF	TGCAGCGTTGTCCCAGGGTCGAGACGGACCGGGGAGCTGTTTTTT
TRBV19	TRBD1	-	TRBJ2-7	CASSFSGQGPFYEQYF	TGTGCCAGTAGTTTTTCCGGACAGGGGCCGTTCTACGAGCAGTACTTC
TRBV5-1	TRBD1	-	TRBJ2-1	CASSLGDSYNEQFF	TGCGCCAGCAGCTTGGGGGACAGCTACAATGAGCAGTTCTTC
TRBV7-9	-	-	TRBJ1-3	CASSLAGGSGNTIYF	TGTGCCAGCAGCTTAGCGGGGGGCTCTGGAAACACCATATATTTT
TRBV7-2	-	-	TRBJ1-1	CASSPQVLNTEAFF	TGTGCCAGCAGCCCACAAGTGCTTAACACTGAAGCTTTCTTT
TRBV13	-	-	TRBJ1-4	CASRPGHSKEKLFF	TGTGCCAGCAGGCCGGGACACAGTAAAGAAAAACTGTTTTTT
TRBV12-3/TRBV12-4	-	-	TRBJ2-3	CASTSLDTQYF	TGTGCCAGCACCTCGTTGGATACGCAGTATTTT
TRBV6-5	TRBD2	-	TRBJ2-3	CASSYGLAGGQDTQYF	TGTGCCAGCAGTTACGGGCTAGCGGGGGGGCAGGATACGCAGTATTTT
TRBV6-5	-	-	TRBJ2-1	CASSSSGNSYNEQFF	-
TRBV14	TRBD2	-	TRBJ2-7	CASSLAGDLYEQYF	TGTGCCAGCAGCCTAGCGGGAGATCTCTACGAGCAGTACTTC
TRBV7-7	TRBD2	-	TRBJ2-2	CASSLGLAGASSGELFF	TGTGCTAGCAGCCTAGGACTAGCGGGGGCAAGTTCCGGGGAGCTGTTTTTT
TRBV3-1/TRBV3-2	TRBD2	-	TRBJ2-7	CASSQVAGLGDHEQYF	TGTGCCAGCAGCCAAGTGGCAGGACTAGGGGACCACGAGCAGTACTTC
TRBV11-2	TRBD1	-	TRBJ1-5	CASSLEAGGSNQPQHF	TGTGCCAGCAGCTTAGAGGCAGGGGGTAGCAATCAGCCCCAGCATTTT
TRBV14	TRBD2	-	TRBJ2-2	CASSQILAGVNTGELFF	TGTGCCAGCAGCCAAATACTAGCGGGGGTTAACACCGGGGAGCTGTTTTTT
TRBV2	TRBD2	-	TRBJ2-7	CASSAASGRKQYF	TGTGCCAGCAGTGCGGCTAGCGGGAGAAAGCAGTACTTC
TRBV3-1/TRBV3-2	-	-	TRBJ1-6	CASSPEEWRTLHF	TGTGCCAGCAGCCCCGAGGAATGGCGGACCCTCCACTTT
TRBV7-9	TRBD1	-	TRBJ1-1	CASSDSSKSTGWFSNVFF	TGTGCCAGCAGCGATTCTTCAAAGTCGACAGGGTGGTTCTCTAATGTTTTCTTT
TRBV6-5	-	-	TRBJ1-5	CAIQANNQPQHF	TGTGCCATACAGGCCAACAATCAGCCCCAGCATTTT
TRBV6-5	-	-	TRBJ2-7	CASSPQGSYEQYF	TGTGCCAGCAGTCCACAGGGCTCCTACGAGCAGTACTTC
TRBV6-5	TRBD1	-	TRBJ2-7	CASSSGQVYPYEQYF	TGTGCCAGCAGTTCTGGACAGGTCTATCCCTACGAGCAGTACTTC
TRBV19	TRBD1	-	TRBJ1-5	CASSLIQGALSQPQHF	TGTGCCAGTAGCCTTATTCAGGGGGCGCTGAGTCAGCCCCAGCATTTT
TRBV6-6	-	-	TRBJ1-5	CASSPRGLDQPQHF	TGTGCCAGCAGTCCCCGCGGGTTGGATCAGCCCCAGCATTTT
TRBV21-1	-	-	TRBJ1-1	CAIRGVPMNTEAFF	TGTGCCATCCGCGGGGTTCCGATGAACACTGAAGCTTTCTTT
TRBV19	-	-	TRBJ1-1	CASRTRGENTEAFF	TGTGCCAGTAGAACTCGAGGAGAGAACACTGAAGCTTTCTTT
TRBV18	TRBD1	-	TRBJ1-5	CASSPTGINQPQHF	TGTGCCAGCTCACCGACAGGGATCAATCAGCCCCAGCATTTT
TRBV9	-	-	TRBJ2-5	CASSVGQVEGGYQETQYF	TGTGCCAGCAGCGTAGGACAGGTTGAGGGGGGGTACCAAGAGACCCAGTACTTC
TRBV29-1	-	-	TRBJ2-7	CSVEDLRGTSYEQYF	TGCAGCGTTGAAGATCTTAGGGGGACCTCCTACGAGCAGTACTTC
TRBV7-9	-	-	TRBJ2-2	CASSLLNTGELFF	TGTGCCAGCAGCCTACTTAACACCGGGGAGCTGTTTTTT
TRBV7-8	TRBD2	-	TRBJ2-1	CASSPTGLAGDNEQFF	TGTGCCAGCAGCCCAACGGGACTAGCGGGAGACAATGAGCAGTTCTTC
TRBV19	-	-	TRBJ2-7	CASSTTAGSFYEQYF	TGTGCCAGTTCGACGACAGCAGGGTCCTTCTACGAGCAGTACTTC
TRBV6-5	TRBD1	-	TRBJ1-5	CASRQGFYGNQPQHF	TGTGCCAGCAGACAGGGGTTCTACGGGAATCAGCCCCAGCATTTT
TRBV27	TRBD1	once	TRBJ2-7	CASRRMRTGGLYEQYF	TGTGCCAGCAGGAGAATGAGGACAGGGGGCTTGTACGAGCAGTACTTC
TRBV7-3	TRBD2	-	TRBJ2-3	CASSPGLAGGTDTQYF	TGTGCCAGCAGCCCCGGACTAGCGGGGGGCACAGATACGCAGTATTTT
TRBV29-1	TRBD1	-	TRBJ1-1	CSGNRGRTEAFF	TGCAGCGGAAACAGGGGAAGGACTGAAGCTTTCTTT
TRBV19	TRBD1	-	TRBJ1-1	CASRTTGKSEAFF	TGTGCCAGTAGGACGACAGGGAAGTCTGAAGCTTTCTTT
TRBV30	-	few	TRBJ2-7	CAWSPGYNEQYF	TGTGCCTGGAGCCCAGGGTACAACGAGCAGTACTTC
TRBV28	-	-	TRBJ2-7	CASSLRASASYEQYF	TGTGCCAGCAGTTTAAGGGCTAGCGCCTCCTACGAGCAGTACTTC
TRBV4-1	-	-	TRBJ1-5	CASSHTYLQGYQPQHF	TGCGCCAGCAGCCATACTTACCTTCAGGGCTATCAGCCCCAGCATTTT
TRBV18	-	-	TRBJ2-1	CASSPPGGVNEQFF	TGTGCCAGCTCACCACCAGGGGGGGTGAATGAGCAGTTCTTC
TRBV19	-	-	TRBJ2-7	CASSPARGLLEQYF	TGTGCCAGTAGTCCCGCCCGGGGTCTTCTGGAGCAGTACTTC
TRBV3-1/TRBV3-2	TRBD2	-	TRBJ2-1	CASSPILAGGVNEQFF	TGTGCCAGCAGCCCCATACTAGCGGGAGGGGTCAATGAGCAGTTCTTC
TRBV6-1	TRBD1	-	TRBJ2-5	CASSGRGYLGQETQYF	TGTGCCAGCAGTGGCAGGGGGTATTTAGGACAAGAGACCCAGTACTTC
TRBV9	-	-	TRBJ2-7	CASSVGLYSYEQYF	TGTGCCAGCAGCGTCGGACTGTACTCCTACGAGCAGTACTTC
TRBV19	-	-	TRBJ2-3	CASRLDYTDTQYF	TGTGCCAGTAGACTGGACTACACAGATACGCAGTATTTT
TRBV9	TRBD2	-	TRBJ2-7	CASSVEASGGYEQYF	TGTGCCAGCAGCGTAGAGGCTAGCGGGGGATACGAGCAGTACTTC